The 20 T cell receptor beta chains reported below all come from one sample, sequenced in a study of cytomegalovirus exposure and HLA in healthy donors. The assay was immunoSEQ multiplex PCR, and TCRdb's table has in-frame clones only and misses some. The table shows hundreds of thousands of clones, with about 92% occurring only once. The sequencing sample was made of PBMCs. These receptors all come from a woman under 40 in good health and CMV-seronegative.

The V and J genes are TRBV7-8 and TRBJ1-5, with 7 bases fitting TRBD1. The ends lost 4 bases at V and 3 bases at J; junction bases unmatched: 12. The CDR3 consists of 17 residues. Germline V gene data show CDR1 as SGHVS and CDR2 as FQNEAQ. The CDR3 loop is CASSSRRTGQFNQPQHF. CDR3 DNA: TGTGCCAGCAGCTCGCGCCGCACGGGACAGTTCAATCAGCCCCAGCATTTT.

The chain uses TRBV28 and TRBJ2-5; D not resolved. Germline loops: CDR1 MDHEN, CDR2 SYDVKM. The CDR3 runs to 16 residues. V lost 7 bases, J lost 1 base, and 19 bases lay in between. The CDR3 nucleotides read TGTGCCAGCACTCCCGCAATTACAGAAATCCAAGAGACCCAGTACTTC. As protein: CASTPAITEIQETQYF.

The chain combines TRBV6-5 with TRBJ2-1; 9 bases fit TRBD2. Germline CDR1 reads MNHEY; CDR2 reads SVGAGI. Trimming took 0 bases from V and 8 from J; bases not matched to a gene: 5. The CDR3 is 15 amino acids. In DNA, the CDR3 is TGTGCCAGCAGTTACTCCCGAGCGGGAGGATATGAGCAGTTCTTC. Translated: CASSYSRAGGYEQFF.

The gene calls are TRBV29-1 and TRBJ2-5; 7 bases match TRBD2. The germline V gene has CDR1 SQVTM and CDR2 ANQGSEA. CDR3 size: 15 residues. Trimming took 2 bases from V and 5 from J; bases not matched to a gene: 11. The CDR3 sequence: CSVEILAGVTETQYF. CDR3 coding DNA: TGCAGCGTTGAAATATTGGCGGGAGTAACGGAGACCCAGTACTTC.

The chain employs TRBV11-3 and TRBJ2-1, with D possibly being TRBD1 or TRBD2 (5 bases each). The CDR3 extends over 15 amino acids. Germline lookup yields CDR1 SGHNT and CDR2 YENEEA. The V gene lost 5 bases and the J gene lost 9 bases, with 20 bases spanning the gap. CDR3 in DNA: TGTGCCAGCAGCCCGAAAATGACGGGGACCTTTGAGCAGTTCTTC. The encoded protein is CASSPKMTGTFEQFF.

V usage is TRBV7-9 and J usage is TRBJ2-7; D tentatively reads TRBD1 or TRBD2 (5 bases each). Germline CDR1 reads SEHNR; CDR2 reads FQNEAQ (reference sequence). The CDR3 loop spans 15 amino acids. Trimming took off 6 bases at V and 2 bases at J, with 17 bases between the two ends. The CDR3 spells CASSAGTRNPYEQYF. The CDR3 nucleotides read TGTGCCAGCAGTGCCGGGACCCGAAACCCCTACGAGCAGTACTTC.

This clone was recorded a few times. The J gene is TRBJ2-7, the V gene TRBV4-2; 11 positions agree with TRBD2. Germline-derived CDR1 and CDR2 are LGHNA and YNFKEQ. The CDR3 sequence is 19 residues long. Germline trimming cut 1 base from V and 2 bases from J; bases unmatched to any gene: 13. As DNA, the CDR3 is TGTGCCAGCAGCCAAGTTGAGGGGACTAGCGGCTTCTCCCCCTACGAGCAGTACTTC. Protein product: CASSQVEGTSGFSPYEQYF.

The CDR3 is CASAPAGGSYEQYF. The CDR3 DNA reads TGTGCCAGCGCGCCTGCAGGGGGCTCCTACGAGCAGTACTTC. The V gene is TRBV6-5, the J gene TRBJ2-7; 7 bases are shared with TRBD1. V lost 8 bases, J lost 0 bases, and 7 bases stayed unmatched. Germline loops: CDR1 MNHEY, CDR2 SVGAGI. The CDR3 is 14 amino acids.

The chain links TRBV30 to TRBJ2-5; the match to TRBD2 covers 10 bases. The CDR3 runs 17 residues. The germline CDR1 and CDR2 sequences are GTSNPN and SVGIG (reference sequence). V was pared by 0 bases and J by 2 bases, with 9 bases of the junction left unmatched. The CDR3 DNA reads TGTGCCTGGAGTGTAGAGCGGGAGGGCCACGGGCAAGAGACCCAGTACTTC. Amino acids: CAWSVEREGHGQETQYF. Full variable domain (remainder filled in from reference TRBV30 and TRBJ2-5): SQTIHQWPATLVQPVGSPLSLECTVEGTSNPNLYWYRQAAGRGLQLLFYSVGIGQISSEVPQNLSASRPQDRQFILSSKKLLLSDSGFYLCAWSVEREGHGQETQYFGPGTRLLVL.

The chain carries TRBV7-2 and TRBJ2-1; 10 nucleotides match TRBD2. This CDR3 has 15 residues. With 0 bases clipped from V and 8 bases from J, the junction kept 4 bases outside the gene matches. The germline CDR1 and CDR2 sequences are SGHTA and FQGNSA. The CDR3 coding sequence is TGTGCCAGCAGCTTAGCGCTAGCGGGAGTCGATGAGCAGTTCTTC. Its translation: CASSLALAGVDEQFF. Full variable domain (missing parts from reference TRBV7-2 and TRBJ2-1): GAGVSQSPSNKVTEKGKDVELRCDPISGHTALYWYRQSLGQGLEFLIYFQGNSAPDKSGLPSDRFSAERTGGSVSTLTIQRTQQEDSAVYLCASSLALAGVDEQFFGPGTRLTVL.

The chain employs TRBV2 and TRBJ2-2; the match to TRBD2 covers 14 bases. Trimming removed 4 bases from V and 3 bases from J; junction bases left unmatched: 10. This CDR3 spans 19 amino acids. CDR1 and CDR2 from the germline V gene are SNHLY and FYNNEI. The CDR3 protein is CASSGFGTSGSPHTGELFF. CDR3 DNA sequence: TGTGCCAGCAGTGGTTTTGGGACTAGCGGGAGTCCCCACACCGGGGAGCTGTTTTTT.

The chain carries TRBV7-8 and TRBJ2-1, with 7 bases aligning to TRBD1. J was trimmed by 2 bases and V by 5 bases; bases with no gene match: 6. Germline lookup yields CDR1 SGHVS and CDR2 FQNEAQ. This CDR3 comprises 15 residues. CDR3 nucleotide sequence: TGTGCCAGCAGCCAAGGGGGCGTCACCTACAATGAGCAGTTCTTC. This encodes CASSQGGVTYNEQFF.

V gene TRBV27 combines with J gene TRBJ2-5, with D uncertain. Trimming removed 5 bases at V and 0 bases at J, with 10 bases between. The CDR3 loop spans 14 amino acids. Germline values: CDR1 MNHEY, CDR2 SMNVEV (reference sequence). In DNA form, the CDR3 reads TGTGCCAGCAGTCCCACAGCGTACCAAGAGACCCAGTACTTC. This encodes CASSPTAYQETQYF.

This CDR3 reads CASSITSGGGSNQPQHF. The CDR3 bases are TGTGCCAGTAGTATTACGTCCGGAGGGGGAAGCAATCAGCCCCAGCATTTT. The rearrangement uses TRBV19 and TRBJ1-5; a possible D gene is TRBD1 (6 bases). V shed 3 bases and J shed 1 base, with 16 bases lying between them. Germline CDR1 LNHDA, CDR2 SQIVND (reference sequence). CDR3 length: 17 residues.

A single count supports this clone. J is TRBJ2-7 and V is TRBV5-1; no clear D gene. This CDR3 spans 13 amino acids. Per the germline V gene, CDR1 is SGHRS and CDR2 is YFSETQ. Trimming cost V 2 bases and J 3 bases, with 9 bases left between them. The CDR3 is CASSFGTNYEQYF. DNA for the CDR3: TGCGCCAGCAGCTTTGGAACAAACTACGAGCAGTACTTC.

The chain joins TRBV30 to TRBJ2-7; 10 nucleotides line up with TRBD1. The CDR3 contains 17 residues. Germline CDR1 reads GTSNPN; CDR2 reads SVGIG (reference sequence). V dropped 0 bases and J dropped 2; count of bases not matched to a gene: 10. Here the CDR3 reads CAWSVLMDRGFPYEQYF. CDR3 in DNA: TGTGCCTGGAGTGTCTTAATGGACAGGGGGTTCCCCTACGAGCAGTACTTC.

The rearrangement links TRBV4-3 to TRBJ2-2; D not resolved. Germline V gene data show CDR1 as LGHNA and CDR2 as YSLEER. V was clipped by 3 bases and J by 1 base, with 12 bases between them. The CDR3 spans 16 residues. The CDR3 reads CASSQTAIENTGELFF. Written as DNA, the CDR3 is TGCGCCAGCAGCCAGACTGCTATTGAGAACACCGGGGAGCTGTTTTTT.

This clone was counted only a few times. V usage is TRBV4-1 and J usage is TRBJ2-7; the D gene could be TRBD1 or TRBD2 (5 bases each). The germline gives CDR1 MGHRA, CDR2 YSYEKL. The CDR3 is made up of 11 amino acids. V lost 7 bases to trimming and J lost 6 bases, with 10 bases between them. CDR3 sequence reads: CASTDGTEQYF. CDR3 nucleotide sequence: TGCGCCAGCACGGACGGGACCGAGCAGTACTTC.

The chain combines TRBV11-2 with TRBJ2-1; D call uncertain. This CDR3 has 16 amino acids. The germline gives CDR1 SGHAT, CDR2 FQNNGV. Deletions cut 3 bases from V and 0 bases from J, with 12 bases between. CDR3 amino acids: CASSFEDSLSYNEQFF. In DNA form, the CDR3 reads TGTGCCAGCAGCTTCGAAGACTCACTCTCCTACAATGAGCAGTTCTTC. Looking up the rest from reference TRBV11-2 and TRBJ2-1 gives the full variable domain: EAGVAQSPRYKIIEKRQSVAFWCNPISGHATLYWYQQILGQGPKLLIQFQNNGVVDDSQLPKDRFSAERLKGVDSTLKIQPAKLEDSAVYLCASSFEDSLSYNEQFFGPGTRLTVL.

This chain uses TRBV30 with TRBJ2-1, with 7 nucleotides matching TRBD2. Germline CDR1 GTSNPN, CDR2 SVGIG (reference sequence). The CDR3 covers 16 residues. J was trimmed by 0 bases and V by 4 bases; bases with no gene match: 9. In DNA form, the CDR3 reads TGTGCCTGGAACGTTCTAGCGGAGAGCTCCTACAATGAGCAGTTCTTC. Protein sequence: CAWNVLAESSYNEQFF.